This T cell receptor (beta chain) appears in the sequencing data of a study of OX40 agonist ivuxolimab in advanced cancers. Method: immunoSEQ multiplex PCR; TCRdb's copy keeps in-frame clones and lacks some. The table shows tens of thousands of clones, with roughly 79% occurring only once. Of note for this clone: Its specificity is unknown.

Study-wide results and limits: CD8+ T cells (on average) carried more expanded clones than CD4+ T cells. Some nonresponders also had low normalized T-cell clonal expansion.

The source is an adult with an advanced solid tumor such as melanoma, head and neck, liver or kidney cancer. The specimen was CD4+ or CD8+ T cells sorted from blood, collected in a trial of the OX40 agonist ivuxolimab.

The CDR3 reads CASSYRDRGEGYF. DNA of the CDR3: TGTGCCAGCAGTTACCGGGACAGGGGCGAGGGGTACTTC. The chain carries TRBV6-6 and TRBJ2-4, with TRBD1 matching over 10 bases. CDR1 and CDR2 (germline): MNHNY, SVGAGI (reference sequence). J was trimmed by 15 bases and V by 2 bases; bases with no gene match: 7. CDR3 length equals 13 residues.